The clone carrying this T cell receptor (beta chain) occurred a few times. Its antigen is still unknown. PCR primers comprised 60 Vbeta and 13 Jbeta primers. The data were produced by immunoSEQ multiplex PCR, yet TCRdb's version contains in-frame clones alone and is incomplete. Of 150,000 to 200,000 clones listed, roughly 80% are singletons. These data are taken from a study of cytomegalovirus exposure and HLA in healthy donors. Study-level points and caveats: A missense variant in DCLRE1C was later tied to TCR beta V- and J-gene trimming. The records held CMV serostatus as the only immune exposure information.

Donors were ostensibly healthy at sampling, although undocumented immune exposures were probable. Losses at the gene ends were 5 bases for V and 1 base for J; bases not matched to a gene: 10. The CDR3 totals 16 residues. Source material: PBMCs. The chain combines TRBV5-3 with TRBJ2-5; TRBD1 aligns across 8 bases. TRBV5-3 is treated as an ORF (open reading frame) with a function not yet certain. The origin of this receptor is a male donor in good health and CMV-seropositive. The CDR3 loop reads CARSHRQGKGQETQYF. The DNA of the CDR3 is TGTGCCAGAAGTCATAGACAGGGGAAGGGCCAAGAGACCCAGTACTTC.